Listed below are T cell receptor beta chains from one sample, sequenced in a study of CD8+ T cells in alopecia areata. Generated by immunoSEQ multiplex PCR, the TCRdb table keeps only in-frame clones and is missing some. The sample yields over 120,000 clones, roughly 50% seen once. This specimen consisted of CD4+ T cells sorted from blood, obtained at week 0. The receptors here all came from a human donor with alopecia areata. The CDR3 runs from the conserved cysteine through the conserved F or W. A D gene is named only where the DNA matches it firmly. Clone size is shown for a subset of rows, as once, few, many or a class of expanded clone.

D gene,V gene,clone size,J gene,CDR3 DNA,CDR3 protein
TRBD2,TRBV18,few,TRBJ2-1,TGTGCCAGCTCACCAACTATCGCGGGGGGGCGAGACGAGCAGTTCTTC,CASSPTIAGGRDEQFF
TRBD1,TRBV11-2,.,TRBJ2-2,TGTGCCAGCAGCTCGACAGGGTCCGGGGAGCTGTTTTTT,CASSSTGSGELFF
TRBD2,TRBV4-2,.,TRBJ2-1,TGTGCCAGCAGCCAAGATCCCAGCGGGGGCCTCAATGAGCAGTTCTTC,CASSQDPSGGLNEQFF
TRBD2,TRBV4-3,.,TRBJ2-6,TGCGCCAGCGCTACGGGGGGTCCATCTGGGGCCAACGTCCTGACTTTC,CASATGGPSGANVLTF
.,TRBV27,.,TRBJ2-7,TGTGCCAGCAGTCCTCGGACCCAGACGGGCTCCTACGAGCAGTACTTC,CASSPRTQTGSYEQYF
.,TRBV7-2,.,TRBJ1-5,TGTGCCAGCAGGTCAGGCGGACAGCCCCAGCATTTT,CASRSGGQPQHF
TRBD2,TRBV2,.,TRBJ2-5,TGTGCCGCCGGTAGCGGGGGGCAAGAGACCCAGTACTTC,CAAGSGGQETQYF
TRBD1,TRBV7-2,few,TRBJ1-4,TGTGCCAGCAGCCTCTCCGGGACAGTTGGCGAAAAACTGTTTTTT,CASSLSGTVGEKLFF
.,TRBV6-6,.,TRBJ2-7,TGTGCCAGCAGTGGAAGACAGGCCCTCTCCTACGAGCAGTACTTC,CASSGRQALSYEQYF
.,TRBV29-1,.,TRBJ2-1,TGCAGCGCTCGACCCAGTCTTGATGAGCAGTTCTTC,CSARPSLDEQFF
.,TRBV11-2,.,TRBJ2-7,TGTGCCAGCAGATCAGTCCGGGATAGCCCCTACGAGCAGTACTTC,CASRSVRDSPYEQYF
TRBD1,TRBV30,.,TRBJ1-6,TGTGCCTGGAGTCCCACAGGGGGGGGGAATTCACCCCTCCACTTT,CAWSPTGGGNSPLHF
.,TRBV5-1,.,TRBJ2-1,TGCGCCAGCAGCCCGCAGGGTGGGGTCGCCTACAATGAGCAGTTCTTC,CASSPQGGVAYNEQFF
.,TRBV28,.,TRBJ2-3,TGTGCCAGCAGGCAACCGGGCCTCACAGATACGCAGTATTTT,CASRQPGLTDTQYF
.,TRBV5-4,.,TRBJ2-7,TGTGCCAGCAGCCCCGACAGTTATAGCTCCTACGAGCAGTACTTC,CASSPDSYSSYEQYF
TRBD1,TRBV29-1,.,TRBJ1-1,TGCAGCGCGGACAGGGGGATGACTGAAGCTTTCTTT,CSADRGMTEAFF
TRBD1,TRBV30,.,TRBJ1-6,TGTGCCTGGAGCCTGGGACAGTTTAATTCACCCCTCCACTTT,CAWSLGQFNSPLHF
TRBD2,TRBV29-1,few,TRBJ2-7,TGCAGCGTGTCTCAGCGGGGGGGCCGGGACTTC,CSVSQRGGRDF
TRBD2,TRBV30,.,TRBJ2-3,TGTGCCTCCCGGGGGGATACAGATACGCAGTATTTT,CASRGDTDTQYF
.,TRBV29-1,few,TRBJ1-1,TGCAGCGTACGCGGACAGTTGAACACTGAAGCTTTCTTT,CSVRGQLNTEAFF
.,TRBV5-1,.,TRBJ2-7,TGCGCCAGCAGCTCGGGTGGGGAGCAGTACTTC,CASSSGGEQYF
.,TRBV1,.,TRBJ2-3,TGCACCAAAACTCGGGTTTCGGCAACAGATACGCAGTATTTT,CTKTRVSATDTQYF
.,TRBV18,.,TRBJ2-7,TGTGCCAGCTCACCTGGGGCAGCCGAGAGCTACGAGCAGTACTTC,CASSPGAAESYEQYF
.,TRBV29-1,once,TRBJ1-1,TGCAGCGGCTCCGGGACGGGGGGCACTGAAGCTTTCTTT,CSGSGTGGTEAFF
TRBD1,TRBV7-9,.,TRBJ1-1,TGTGCCAGCAGCTTACGGGACAGAGGTGAAGCTTTCTTT,CASSLRDRGEAFF
.,TRBV30,.,TRBJ2-2,TGTGCCTGGAGTACGTCAACCGGGGAGCTGTTTTTT,CAWSTSTGELFF
TRBD2,TRBV30,once,TRBJ2-5,TGTGCCTGCCCGACCCGCGGGGGTGAGACCCAGTACTTC,CACPTRGGETQYF
.,TRBV5-1,.,TRBJ2-1,TGCGCCAGCAGCTTAACGGGGTTTACCTACAATGAGCAGTTCTTC,CASSLTGFTYNEQFF
.,TRBV29-1,.,TRBJ2-7,TGCAGCGTCGAGAACCATTCCTACGAGCAGTACTTC,CSVENHSYEQYF
TRBD1,TRBV30,.,TRBJ1-1,TGTGCCTGGTTTCTCGGCAGGGGGGAAGGCATGAACACTGAAGCTTTCTTT,CAWFLGRGEGMNTEAFF
TRBD1,TRBV5-4,.,TRBJ1-6,TGTGCCAGCAGCTTGACCGGGACAGGTTCACCCCTCCACTTT,CASSLTGTGSPLHF
TRBD1,TRBV5-6,.,TRBJ1-2,TGTGCCAGCAGCTCCGGACAGGCCAACTATGGCTACACCTTC,CASSSGQANYGYTF
TRBD1,TRBV9,.,TRBJ1-2,TGTGCCAGCAGCGTTCTCCTAGGGGGCAACTATGGCTACACCTTC,CASSVLLGGNYGYTF
.,TRBV7-9,once,TRBJ1-5,TGTGCCAGCAGCGGGGACGGTGTCAATCAGCCCCAGCATTTT,CASSGDGVNQPQHF
.,TRBV29-1,.,TRBJ2-5,TGCAGCGTTGAAAGAGGGATCGAGACCCAGTACTTC,CSVERGIETQYF
.,TRBV29-1,.,TRBJ2-7,TGCAGCGGCCGGTTGAGGGATTACGAGCAGTACTTC,CSGRLRDYEQYF
.,TRBV7-9,few,TRBJ2-5,TGTGCCAGCAGCGCCAGAAACCAAGAGACCCAGTACTTC,CASSARNQETQYF
.,TRBV7-2,few,TRBJ2-3,TGTGCCAGCAGCTCTTCCGGGACTAGCACAGATACGCAGTATTTT,CASSSSGTSTDTQYF
.,TRBV25-1,.,TRBJ2-3,TGTGCCAGCAGTGAATATCCCCCGGATACGCAGTATTTT,CASSEYPPDTQYF
.,TRBV30,.,TRBJ2-5,TGTGCCTGGAGCGTCAGGGACCCAGGGGCCCAGTACTTC,CAWSVRDPGAQYF
.,TRBV7-9,few,TRBJ2-3,TGTGCCAGCAGCTTAAATCTCCAGCCTACTAGCACAGATACGCAGTATTTT,CASSLNLQPTSTDTQYF
.,TRBV7-2,.,TRBJ2-5,TGTGCCAGCAGCAGACAGCAAGAGACCCAGTACTTC,CASSRQQETQYF
TRBD1,TRBV29-1,.,TRBJ1-2,TGCAGCGTTGAGAAAGGACAGGGGAGCGGCTACACCTTC,CSVEKGQGSGYTF
.,TRBV7-9,.,TRBJ2-5,TGTGCCAGCAGCTTAGGGCAGGTCATAGAGACCCAGTACTTC,CASSLGQVIETQYF
.,TRBV30,.,TRBJ2-1,TGTGCCTGGAGTTCCGCCTTTTCTGAGCAGTTCTTC,CAWSSAFSEQFF
.,TRBV30,.,TRBJ1-2,TGTGCCTGGAAGGTGTGGGGAGATATCTATGGCTACACCTTC,CAWKVWGDIYGYTF
.,TRBV30,few,TRBJ1-1,TGTGCCTGGAGTGTGTGGAAGAACACTGAAGCTTTCTTT,CAWSVWKNTEAFF
.,TRBV6-5,.,TRBJ2-5,TGTGCCAGCAGTCCCGACAGACGCGAGGACCAGTACTTC,CASSPDRREDQYF
.,TRBV2,.,TRBJ1-1,TGTGCCAGCACCGGGACATTGAACACTGAAGCTTTCTTT,CASTGTLNTEAFF
.,TRBV7-2,few,TRBJ1-4,TGTGCCAGCAGCACCCGACGGGGTCAAGAACTGTTTTTT,CASSTRRGQELFF
.,TRBV7-2,.,TRBJ2-5,TGTGCCAGCAGCCCGCCCCCGAGGAGGGAGACCCAGTACTTC,CASSPPPRRETQYF
TRBD1,TRBV2,.,TRBJ2-2,TGTGCCAGCAGCGACAGGGCGGTTAACACCGGGGAGCTGTTTTTT,CASSDRAVNTGELFF
.,TRBV10-3,.,TRBJ2-1,TGTGCCATCAGTGCAGACCCTCGGGCTGAGCAGTTCTTC,CAISADPRAEQFF
.,TRBV7-2,.,TRBJ2-3,TGTGCCAGCAGCTTAGATCTCCAACAACAGTATTTT,CASSLDLQQQYF
TRBD1,TRBV7-9,.,TRBJ2-5,TGTGCCAGCAGCTTAGCTCCGACAGGGGGCAGGTGGGGAGAGACCCAGTACTTC,CASSLAPTGGRWGETQYF
TRBD1,TRBV6-5,.,TRBJ1-6,TGTGCCAGCAGGGACGGACAGGGCGGTTCACCCCTCCACTTT,CASRDGQGGSPLHF